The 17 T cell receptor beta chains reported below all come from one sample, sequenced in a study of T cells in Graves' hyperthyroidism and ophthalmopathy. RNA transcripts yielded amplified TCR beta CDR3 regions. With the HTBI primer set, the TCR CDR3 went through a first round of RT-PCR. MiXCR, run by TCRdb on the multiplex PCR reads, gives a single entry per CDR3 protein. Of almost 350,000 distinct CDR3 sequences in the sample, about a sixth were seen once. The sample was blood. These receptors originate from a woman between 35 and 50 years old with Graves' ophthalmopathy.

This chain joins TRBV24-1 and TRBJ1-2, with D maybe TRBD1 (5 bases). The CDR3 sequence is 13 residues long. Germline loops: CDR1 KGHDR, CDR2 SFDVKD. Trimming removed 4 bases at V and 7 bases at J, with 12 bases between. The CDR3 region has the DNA TGTGCCACCAGTGACCCCGACAGCTTTGGCTACACCTTC. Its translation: CATSDPDSFGYTF.

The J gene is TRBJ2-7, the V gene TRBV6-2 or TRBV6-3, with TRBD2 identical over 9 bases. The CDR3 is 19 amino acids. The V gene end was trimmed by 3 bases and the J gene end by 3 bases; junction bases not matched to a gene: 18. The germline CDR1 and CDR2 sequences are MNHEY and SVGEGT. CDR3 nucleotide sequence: TGTGCCAGCAGTTATCGAGATCATGGGTCGACTAGCGGTGTCTACGAGCAGTACTTC. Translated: CASSYRDHGSTSGVYEQYF.

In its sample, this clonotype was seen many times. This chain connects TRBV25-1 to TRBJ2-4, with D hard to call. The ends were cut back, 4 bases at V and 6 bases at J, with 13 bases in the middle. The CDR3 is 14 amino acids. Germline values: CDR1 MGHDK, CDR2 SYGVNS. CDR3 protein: CASSADAKGNIQYF. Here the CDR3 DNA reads TGTGCCAGCAGTGCGGACGCGAAGGGAAACATTCAGTACTTC.

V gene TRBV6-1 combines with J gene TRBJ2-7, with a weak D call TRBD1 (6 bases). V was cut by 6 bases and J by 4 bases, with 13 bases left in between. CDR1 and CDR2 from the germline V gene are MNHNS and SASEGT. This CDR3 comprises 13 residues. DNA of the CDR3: TGTGCCAGCAGGGACGGACAGTATTACGAGCAGTACTTC. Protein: CASRDGQYYEQYF.

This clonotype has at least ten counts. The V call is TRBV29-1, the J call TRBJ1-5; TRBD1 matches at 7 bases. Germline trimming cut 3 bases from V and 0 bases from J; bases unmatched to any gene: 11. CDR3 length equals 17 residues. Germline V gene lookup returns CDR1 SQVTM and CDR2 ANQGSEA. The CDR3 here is CSVDLRDRGYSNQPQHF. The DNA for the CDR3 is TGCAGCGTTGACCTAAGGGACAGAGGTTATAGCAATCAGCCCCAGCATTTT.

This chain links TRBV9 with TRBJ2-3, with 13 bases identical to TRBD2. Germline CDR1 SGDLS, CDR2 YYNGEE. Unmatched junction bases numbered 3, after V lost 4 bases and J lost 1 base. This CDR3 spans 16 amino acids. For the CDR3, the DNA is TGTGCCAGCAGCCCCGGACTAGCGGGAGGCACAGATACGCAGTATTTT. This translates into CASSPGLAGGTDTQYF.

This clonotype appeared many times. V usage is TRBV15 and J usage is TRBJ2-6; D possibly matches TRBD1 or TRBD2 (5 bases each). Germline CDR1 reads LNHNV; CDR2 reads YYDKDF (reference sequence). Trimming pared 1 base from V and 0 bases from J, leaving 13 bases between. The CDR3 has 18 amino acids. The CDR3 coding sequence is TGTGCCACCAGCAGAGGGGCAGGGACCCTCTCTGGGGCCAACGTCCTGACTTTC. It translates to CATSRGAGTLSGANVLTF.

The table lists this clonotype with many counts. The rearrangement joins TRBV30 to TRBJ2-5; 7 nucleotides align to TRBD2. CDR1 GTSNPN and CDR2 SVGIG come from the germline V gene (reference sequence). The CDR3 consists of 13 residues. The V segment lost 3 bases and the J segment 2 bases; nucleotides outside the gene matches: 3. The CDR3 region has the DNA TGTGCCTGGAGGGGGGAGGGACAAGAGACCCAGTACTTC. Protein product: CAWRGEGQETQYF.

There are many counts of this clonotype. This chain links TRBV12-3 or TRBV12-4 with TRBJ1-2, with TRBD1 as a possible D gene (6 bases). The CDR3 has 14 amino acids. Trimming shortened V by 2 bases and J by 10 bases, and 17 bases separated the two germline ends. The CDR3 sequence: CASSLSGAPRSYTF. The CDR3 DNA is TGTGCCAGCAGTTTATCAGGGGCCCCAAGGTCCTACACCTTC.

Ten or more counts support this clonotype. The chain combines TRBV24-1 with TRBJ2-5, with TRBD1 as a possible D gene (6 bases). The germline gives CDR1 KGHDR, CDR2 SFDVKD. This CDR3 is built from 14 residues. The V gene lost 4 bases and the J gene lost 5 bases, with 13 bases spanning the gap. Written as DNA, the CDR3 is TGTGCCACCAGTGACACAGGGATGGGGGAGACCCAGTACTTC. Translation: CATSDTGMGETQYF.

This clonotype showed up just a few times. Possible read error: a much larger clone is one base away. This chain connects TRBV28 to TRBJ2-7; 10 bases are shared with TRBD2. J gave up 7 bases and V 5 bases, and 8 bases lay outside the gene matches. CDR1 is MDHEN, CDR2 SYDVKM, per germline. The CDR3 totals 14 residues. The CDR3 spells CASSLTGLAEEQYF. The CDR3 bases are TGTGCCAGCAGTCTAACTGGACTAGCGGAGGAGCAGTACTTC.

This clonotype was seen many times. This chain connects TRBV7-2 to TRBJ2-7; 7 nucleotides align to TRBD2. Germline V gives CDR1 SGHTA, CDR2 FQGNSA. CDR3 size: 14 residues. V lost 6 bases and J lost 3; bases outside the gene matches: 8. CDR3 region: CASSITSALYEQYF. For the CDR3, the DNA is TGTGCCAGCAGTATAACTAGCGCCCTCTACGAGCAGTACTTC.

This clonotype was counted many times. The chain's CDR3 is CASRELNTEAFF. The CDR3 coding sequence is TGTGCCAGCAGGGAACTGAACACTGAAGCTTTCTTT. The genes are TRBV12-3 or TRBV12-4 and TRBJ1-1; D is uncertain. The CDR3 has 12 amino acids. The V end lost 6 bases, the J end lost 0 bases, and 5 bases lay between the germline ends.

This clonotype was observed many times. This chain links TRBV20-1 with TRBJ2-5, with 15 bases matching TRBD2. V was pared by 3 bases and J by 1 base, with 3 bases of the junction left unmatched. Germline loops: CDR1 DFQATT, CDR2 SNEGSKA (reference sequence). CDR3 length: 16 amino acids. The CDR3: CSARGLAGGAQETQYF. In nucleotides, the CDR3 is TGCAGTGCTAGGGGACTAGCGGGAGGCGCCCAAGAGACCCAGTACTTC.

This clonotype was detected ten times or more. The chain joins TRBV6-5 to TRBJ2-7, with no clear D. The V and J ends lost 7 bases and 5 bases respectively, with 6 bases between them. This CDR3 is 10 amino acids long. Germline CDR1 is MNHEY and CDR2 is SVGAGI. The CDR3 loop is CASINNEQYF. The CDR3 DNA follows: TGTGCCAGCATTAACAACGAGCAGTACTTC.

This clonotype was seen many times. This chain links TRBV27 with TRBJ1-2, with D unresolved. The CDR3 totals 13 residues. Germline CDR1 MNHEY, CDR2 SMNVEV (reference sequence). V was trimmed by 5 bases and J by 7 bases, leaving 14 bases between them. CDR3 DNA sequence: TGTGCCAGCAGTAATCGAGACACCCTTGGCTACACCTTC. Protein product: CASSNRDTLGYTF.

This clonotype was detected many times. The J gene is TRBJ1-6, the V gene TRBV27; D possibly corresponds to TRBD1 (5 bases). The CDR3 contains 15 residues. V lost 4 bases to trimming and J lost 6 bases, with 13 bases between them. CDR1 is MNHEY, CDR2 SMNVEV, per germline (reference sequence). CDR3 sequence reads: CASSSIGTLNSPLHF. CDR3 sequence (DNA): TGTGCCAGCAGTTCGATCGGGACCCTTAATTCACCCCTCCACTTT.